This T cell receptor beta chain appears in the sequencing data of a study of cytomegalovirus exposure and HLA in healthy donors. General study findings and limits: Among donors in an Asian-associated ancestry cluster, a later analysis reportedly found fewer N-insertions than the approximately 700-donor mean. Among the most significant clusters, several appeared linked to common viral pathogens in a later analysis. Clonal expansion, a later analysis showed, was greater in HLA-associated TCR beta chains than in equally common others. Listed as cytomegalovirus-associated were 150 to 200 TCR beta chains.

The CDR3 covers 14 residues. V dropped 10 bases and J dropped 2; count of bases not matched to a gene: 6. The V gene's germline CDR1 is LNHDA and CDR2 SQIVND (reference sequence). The PCR used 60 Vbeta and 13 Jbeta primers. Sequenced by immunoSEQ multiplex PCR; TCRdb stores in-frame clones only, minus some. Counted here are roughly 100,000 clones, roughly 77% occurring once; the ten biggest clones make up 10% to 13%. For this clone: Its target is unknown.

The sequence came from a woman aged 18-29 years in good health and CMV-seropositive. Sequenced sample: PBMCs. The rearrangement uses TRBV19 and TRBJ2-3, with 10 bases fitting TRBD2. The CDR3 DNA is TGTGCCACTAGCGGGAGTGGGTTCACAGATACGCAGTATTTT. This sequence encodes CATSGSGFTDTQYF.